One and the same sample provided the 8 T cell receptor beta chains below, sequenced in a study of blood T cell repertoires in COVID-19. Produced via immunoSEQ multiplex PCR; TCRdb's table is partial and in-frame only. The sample includes fewer than 200,000 clones, 75% to 90% of them seen just once. Sample: peripheral blood. The receptors shown here come from a woman aged 70-85 years with COVID-19, enrolled during active disease.

This clone is a singleton in its sample. The chain joins TRBV10-3 to TRBJ2-5; 7 bases align to TRBD2. This CDR3 has 13 amino acids. Per the germline V gene, CDR1 is ENHRY and CDR2 is SYGVKD. V lost 5 bases and J lost 3; bases outside the gene matches: 3. The CDR3: CAISTTSEETQYF. CDR3 nucleotide sequence: TGTGCCATCAGTACAACTAGCGAAGAGACCCAGTACTTC.

The V and J genes are TRBV9 and TRBJ2-5; TRBD1 matches at 7 bases. There are 13 residues in the CDR3. Germline loops: CDR1 SGDLS, CDR2 YYNGEE. The junction had 2 bases not matched to a gene; V was cut back by 2 bases and J by 4 bases. CDR3 residues: CASSVTGTETQYF. Here the CDR3 DNA reads TGTGCCAGCAGCGTGACAGGGACAGAGACCCAGTACTTC. The full variable domain, with the rest looked up from reference TRBV9 and TRBJ2-5, is DSGVTQTPKHLITATGQRVTLRCSPRSGDLSVYWYQQSLDQGLQFLIQYYNGEERAKGNILERFSAQQFPDLHSELNLSSLELGDSALYFCASSVTGTETQYFGPGTRLLVL.

The V gene is TRBV3-1 (or the pseudogene TRBV3-2), the J gene TRBJ1-2; the D gene is possibly TRBD1 (5 bases). The V gene's germline CDR1 is LGHDT and CDR2 YNNKEL (reference sequence). V was trimmed by 8 bases and J by 1 base, leaving 11 bases between them. This CDR3 has 13 amino acids. The CDR3 spells CASGSRDNYGYTF. Written as DNA, the CDR3 is TGTGCCAGCGGATCCAGGGATAACTATGGCTACACCTTC.

The chain uses TRBV15 and TRBJ2-5, with TRBD1 matching over 9 bases. The CDR3 covers 12 residues. Germline V gene data show CDR1 as LNHNV and CDR2 as YYDKDF (reference sequence). V dropped 8 bases and J dropped 3; count of bases not matched to a gene: 1. Here the CDR3 DNA reads TGTGCCACCCGGACAGGGGAAGAGACCCAGTACTTC. Its translation is CATRTGEETQYF.

The V gene is TRBV6-2 or TRBV6-3, the J gene TRBJ1-1, with D possibly TRBD1 on 6 matching bases. Germline lookup yields CDR1 MNHEY and CDR2 SVGEGT. V lost 6 bases, J lost 1 base, and 18 bases lay in between. The CDR3 sequence is 16 residues long. For the CDR3, the DNA is TGTGCCAGCAGATACCGGGACACCCTCGGGAACACTGAAGCTTTCTTT. The encoded protein is CASRYRDTLGNTEAFF.

The J gene is TRBJ2-5, the V gene TRBV5-1; the match to TRBD1 covers 9 bases. CDR3 length equals 15 residues. The V segment lost 4 bases and the J segment 5 bases; nucleotides outside the gene matches: 9. Germline lookup yields CDR1 SGHRS and CDR2 YFSETQ. The CDR3 sequence: CASSGGQGPFETQYF. The CDR3 DNA sequence: TGCGCCAGCAGCGGGGGACAGGGACCCTTTGAGACCCAGTACTTC.

This chain uses TRBV5-1 with TRBJ2-7; maybe TRBD1 (5 bases). Trimming stripped 1 base from V and 3 bases from J, with 14 bases between. The CDR3 covers 15 residues. Germline V gene sequence: CDR1 SGHRS, CDR2 YFSETQ. The CDR3, as DNA: TGCGCCAGCAGCTTGAATCCAGACAGAAACTACGAGCAGTACTTC. This encodes CASSLNPDRNYEQYF. Full variable domain (missing parts from reference TRBV5-1 and TRBJ2-7): KAGVTQTPRYLIKTRGQQVTLSCSPISGHRSVSWYQQTPGQGLQFLFEYFSETQRNKGNFPGRFSGRQFSNSRSEMNVSTLELGDSALYLCASSLNPDRNYEQYFGPGTRLTVT.

This chain uses TRBV28 with TRBJ2-3; a possible D gene is TRBD2 (6 bases). V gave up 7 bases and J gave up 7 bases, with 12 bases separating them. The CDR3 spans 12 residues. Germline loops: CDR1 MDHEN, CDR2 SYDVKM. For the CDR3, the DNA is TGTGCCAGCATGGCAGGGAGGAATACGCAGTATTTT. This codes for CASMAGRNTQYF.